This record concerns one T cell receptor beta chain sequence. Its antigen is unidentified. At cycle 4 day 1, cycle 7 day 1, and baseline, blood was sampled. Sequencing was performed with immunoSEQ multiplex PCR; in TCRdb, only in-frame clones are kept and a portion is missing. The table includes fewer than 80,000 clones, around 83% detected once. CDR3 size: 15 residues. CDR1 is LGHNA, CDR2 YNFKEQ, per germline. The V segment lost 3 bases and the J segment 2 bases; nucleotides outside the gene matches: 5. The data originate from a study of OX40 agonist ivuxolimab in advanced cancers. In the study overall: Every 2 weeks, ivuxolimab was infused into the patients intravenously at between 0.01 and 10 mg/kg. Study observations and caveats: CD4+ and CD8+ T cells in blood underwent clonal expansion by week 6 at 0.1 to 3.0 mg/kg.

The sample consisted of CD4+ or CD8+ T cells sorted from blood, taken in a trial of the OX40 agonist ivuxolimab. The chain recombines TRBV4-2 with TRBJ1-1, with 8 positions matching TRBD1. The TCR was taken from an adult with an advanced solid tumor such as melanoma, head and neck, liver or kidney cancer. The CDR3 region is CASSHTGQENTEAFF. DNA of the CDR3: TGTGCCAGCAGCCACACGGGACAGGAAAACACTGAAGCTTTCTTT.